This T cell receptor (beta chain) comes out of a study of T cell repertoires in cytomegalovirus infection. Study at large: Well-studied HLA-B-restricted epitopes and recently identified HLA-C-restricted epitopes of CMV were both used in the study. Public TCR beta signature analysis indicated the presence of both CMV infection and matching HLA type.

This clonotype occurred many times. As yet, its antigen is unknown. TCRdb fed the reads into MiXCR, producing one record per CDR3 protein. The sample lists some 940,000 distinct CDR3 sequences; around 29% were seen once. This CDR3 region has 14 residues. V shed 5 bases and J shed 6 bases, with 13 bases lying between them. CDR1 and CDR2 (germline): MNHEY, SMNVEV (reference sequence). The clonotype was recovered from a human donor in good health (CMV status not recorded). Some clones in this sample may be carry-over from other donors' samples. The V gene is TRBV27, the J gene TRBJ2-2, with D possibly called TRBD1 or TRBD2 (7 bases each). The specimen comprised cultured CD8+ T cells from PBMCs, sampled from culture after CMV antigen stimulation. CDR3 sequence reads: CASSPGGGPGELFF. The CDR3 coding sequence is TGTGCCAGCAGTCCAGGGGGAGGGCCCGGGGAGCTGTTTTTT.